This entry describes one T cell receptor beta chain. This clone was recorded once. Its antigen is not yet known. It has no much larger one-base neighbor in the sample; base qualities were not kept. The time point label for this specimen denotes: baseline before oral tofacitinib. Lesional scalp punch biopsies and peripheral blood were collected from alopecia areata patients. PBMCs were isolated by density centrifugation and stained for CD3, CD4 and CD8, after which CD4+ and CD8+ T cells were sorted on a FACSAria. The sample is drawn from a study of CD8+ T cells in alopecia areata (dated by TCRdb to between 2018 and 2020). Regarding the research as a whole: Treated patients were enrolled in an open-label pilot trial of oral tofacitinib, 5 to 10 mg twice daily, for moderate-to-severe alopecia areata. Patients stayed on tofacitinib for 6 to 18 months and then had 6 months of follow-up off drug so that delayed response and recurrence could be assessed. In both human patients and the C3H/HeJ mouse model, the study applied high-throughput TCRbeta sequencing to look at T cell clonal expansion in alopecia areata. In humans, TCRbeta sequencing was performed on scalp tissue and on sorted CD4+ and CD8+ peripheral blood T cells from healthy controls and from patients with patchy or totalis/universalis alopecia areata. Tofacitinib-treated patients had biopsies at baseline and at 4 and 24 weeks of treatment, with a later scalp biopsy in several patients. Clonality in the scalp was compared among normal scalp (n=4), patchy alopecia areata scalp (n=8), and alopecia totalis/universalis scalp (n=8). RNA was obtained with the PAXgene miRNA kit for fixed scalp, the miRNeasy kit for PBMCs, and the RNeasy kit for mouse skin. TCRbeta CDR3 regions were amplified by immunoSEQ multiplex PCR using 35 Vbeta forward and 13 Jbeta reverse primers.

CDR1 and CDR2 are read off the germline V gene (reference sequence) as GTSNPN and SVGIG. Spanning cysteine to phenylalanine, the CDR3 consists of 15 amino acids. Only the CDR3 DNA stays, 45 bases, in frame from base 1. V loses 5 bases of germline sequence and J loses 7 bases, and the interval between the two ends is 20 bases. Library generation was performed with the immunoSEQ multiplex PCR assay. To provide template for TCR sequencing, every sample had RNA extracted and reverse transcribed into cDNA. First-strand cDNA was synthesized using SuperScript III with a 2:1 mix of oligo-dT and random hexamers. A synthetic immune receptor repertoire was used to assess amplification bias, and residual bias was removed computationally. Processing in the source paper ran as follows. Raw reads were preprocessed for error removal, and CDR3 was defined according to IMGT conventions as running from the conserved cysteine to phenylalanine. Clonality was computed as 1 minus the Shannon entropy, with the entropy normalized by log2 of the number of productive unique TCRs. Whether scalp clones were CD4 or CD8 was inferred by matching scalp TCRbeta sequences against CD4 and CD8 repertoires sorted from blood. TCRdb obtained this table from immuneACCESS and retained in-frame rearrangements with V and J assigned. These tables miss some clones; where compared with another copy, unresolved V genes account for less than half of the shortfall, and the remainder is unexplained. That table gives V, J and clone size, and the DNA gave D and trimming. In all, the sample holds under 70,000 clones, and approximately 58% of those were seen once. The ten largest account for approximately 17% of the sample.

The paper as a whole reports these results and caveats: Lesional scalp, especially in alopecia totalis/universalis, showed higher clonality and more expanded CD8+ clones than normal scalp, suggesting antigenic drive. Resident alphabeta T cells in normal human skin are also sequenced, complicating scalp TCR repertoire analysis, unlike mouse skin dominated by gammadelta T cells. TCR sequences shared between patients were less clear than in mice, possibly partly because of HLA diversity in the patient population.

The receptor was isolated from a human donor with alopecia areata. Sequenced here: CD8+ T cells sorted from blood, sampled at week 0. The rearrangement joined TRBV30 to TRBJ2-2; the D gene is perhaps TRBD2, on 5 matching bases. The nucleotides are TGTGCCTGGGGAACGGACTTCTCTGGTGGCGGGGAGCTGTTTTTT. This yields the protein CAWGTDFSGGGELFF. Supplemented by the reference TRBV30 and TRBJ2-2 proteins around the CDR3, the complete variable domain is SQTIHQWPATLVQPVGSPLSLECTVEGTSNPNLYWYRQAAGRGLQLLFYSVGIGQISSEVPQNLSASRPQDRQFILSSKKLLLSDSGFYLCAWGTDFSGGGELFFGEGSRLTVL.